This T cell receptor beta chain was recorded in a study of blood T cell repertoires in COVID-19. Across the whole study: Acute-phase and convalescent COVID-19 samples originated in the United States, Italy and Spain. The analysed material was cDNA or gDNA that came from T cells, B-cell-depleted T cells, or PBMCs.

Trimming shortened V by 3 bases and J by 3 bases, and 10 bases separated the two germline ends. The CDR3 length is 14 residues. The V gene's germline CDR1 is SGDLS and CDR2 YYNGEE. Note on this clone: This sample also contains other DNA sequences that code for the same CDR3.

How the authors handled the data: Cell counts per sample came from amplifying reference gene primers. Using immunoSEQ multiplex PCR, the repertoire was profiled, and TCRdb retains in-frame clones only, with some absent. V, J and clone size are taken as reported in that table, and D and trimming were inferred from the DNA itself. Here the sample spans some 250,000 clones, approximately 83% being singletons. The chain links TRBV9 to TRBJ2-1; weak D call: TRBD2 (6 bases). The sequence was obtained from a woman aged 40 to 50 with acute COVID-19. Input material: PBMCs or T cells enriched from blood (not recorded which). CDR3 coding DNA: TGTGCCAGCAGCGCTGGCGGGAACTACAATGAGCAGTTCTTC. Its translation is CASSAGGNYNEQFF.